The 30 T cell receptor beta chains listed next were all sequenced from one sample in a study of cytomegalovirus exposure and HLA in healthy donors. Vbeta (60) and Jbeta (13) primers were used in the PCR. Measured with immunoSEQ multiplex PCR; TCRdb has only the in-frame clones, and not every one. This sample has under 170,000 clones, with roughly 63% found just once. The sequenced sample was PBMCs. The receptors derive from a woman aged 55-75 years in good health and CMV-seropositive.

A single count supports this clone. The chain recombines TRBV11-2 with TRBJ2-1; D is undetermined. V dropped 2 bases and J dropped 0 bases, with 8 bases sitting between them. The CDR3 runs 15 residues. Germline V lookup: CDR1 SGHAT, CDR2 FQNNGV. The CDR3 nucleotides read TGTGCCAGCAGCTTACAGGTTAGCTCCTACAATGAGCAGTTCTTC. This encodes CASSLQVSSYNEQFF.

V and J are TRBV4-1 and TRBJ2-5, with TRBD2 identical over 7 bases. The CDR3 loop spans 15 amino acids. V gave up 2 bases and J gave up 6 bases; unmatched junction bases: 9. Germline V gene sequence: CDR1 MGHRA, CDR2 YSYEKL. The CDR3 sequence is CASSQPSPGGQTQYF. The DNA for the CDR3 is TGCGCCAGCAGCCAACCTTCCCCGGGGGGACAGACCCAGTACTTC.

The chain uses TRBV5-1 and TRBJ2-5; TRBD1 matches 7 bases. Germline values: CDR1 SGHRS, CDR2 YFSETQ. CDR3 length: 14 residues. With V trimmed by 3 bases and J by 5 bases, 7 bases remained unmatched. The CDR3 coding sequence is TGCGCCAGCAGCTCGGGGCCGGACAGGGAGACCCAGTACTTC. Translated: CASSSGPDRETQYF.

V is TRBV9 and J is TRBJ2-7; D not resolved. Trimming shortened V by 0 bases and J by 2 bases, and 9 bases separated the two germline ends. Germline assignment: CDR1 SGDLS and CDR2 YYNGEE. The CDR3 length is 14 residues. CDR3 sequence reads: CASSVGGSAYEQYF. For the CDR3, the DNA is TGTGCCAGCAGCGTAGGCGGTTCCGCCTACGAGCAGTACTTC.

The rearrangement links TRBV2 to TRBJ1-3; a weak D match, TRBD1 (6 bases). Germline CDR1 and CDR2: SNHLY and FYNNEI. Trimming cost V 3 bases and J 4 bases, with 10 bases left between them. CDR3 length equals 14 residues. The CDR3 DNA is TGTGCCAGCAGTGATATACAGGGAGGAAACACCATATATTTT. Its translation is CASSDIQGGNTIYF.

CDR3 in DNA: TGTGCCAGCAGCTTAGCCGTCACAGATACGCAGTATTTT. Its translation is CASSLAVTDTQYF. This sequence joins TRBV11-1 and TRBJ2-3; D unclear. In germline, CDR1 is SGHAT, CDR2 FQDESV (reference sequence). The CDR3 is 13 residues long. V was clipped by 0 bases and J by 2 bases, with 3 bases between them.

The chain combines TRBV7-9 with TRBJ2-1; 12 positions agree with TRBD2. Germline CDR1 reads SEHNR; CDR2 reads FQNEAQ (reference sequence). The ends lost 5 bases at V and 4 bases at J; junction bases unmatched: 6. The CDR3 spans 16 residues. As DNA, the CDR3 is TGTGCCAGCAGCCCAACTAGCGGGAGGTATTACAATGAGCAGTTCTTC. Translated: CASSPTSGRYYNEQFF.

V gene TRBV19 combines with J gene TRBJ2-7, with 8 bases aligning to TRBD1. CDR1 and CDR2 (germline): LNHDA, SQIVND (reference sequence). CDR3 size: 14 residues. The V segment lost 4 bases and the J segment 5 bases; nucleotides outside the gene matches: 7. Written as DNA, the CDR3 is TGTGCCAGTAGTACGACAGGGGTCCCCCACGAGCAGTACTTC. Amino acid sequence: CASSTTGVPHEQYF.

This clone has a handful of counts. In nucleotides, the CDR3 is TGTGCCAGTAGTATAGACCCAGGGTTCAGCCAGCCCCAGCATTTT. Protein sequence: CASSIDPGFSQPQHF. J is TRBJ1-5 and V is TRBV19; possible D gene TRBD1, 5 bases. Germline V gene sequence: CDR1 LNHDA, CDR2 SQIVND (reference sequence). Trimming took off 0 bases at V and 7 bases at J, with 13 bases between the two ends. The CDR3 sequence is 15 residues long.

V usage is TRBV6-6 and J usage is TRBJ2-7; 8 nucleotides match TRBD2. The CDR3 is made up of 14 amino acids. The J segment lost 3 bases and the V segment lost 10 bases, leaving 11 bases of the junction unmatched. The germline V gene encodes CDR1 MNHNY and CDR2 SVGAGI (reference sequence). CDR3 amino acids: CATNGGAPGYEQYF. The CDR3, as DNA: TGTGCCACCAACGGGGGGGCCCCGGGCTACGAGCAGTACTTC.

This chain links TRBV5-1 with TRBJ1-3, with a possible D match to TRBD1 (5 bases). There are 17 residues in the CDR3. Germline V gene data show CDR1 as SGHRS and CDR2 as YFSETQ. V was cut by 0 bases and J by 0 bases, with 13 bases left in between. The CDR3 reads CASSLGGTATSGNTIYF. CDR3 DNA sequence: TGCGCCAGCAGCTTGGGCGGGACCGCCACCTCTGGAAACACCATATATTTT.

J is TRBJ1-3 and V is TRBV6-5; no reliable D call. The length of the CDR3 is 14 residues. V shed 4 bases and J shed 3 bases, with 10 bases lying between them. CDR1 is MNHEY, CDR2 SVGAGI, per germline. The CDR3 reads CASSSRQIGNTIYF. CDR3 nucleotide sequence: TGTGCCAGCAGTTCCAGGCAGATTGGAAACACCATATATTTT.

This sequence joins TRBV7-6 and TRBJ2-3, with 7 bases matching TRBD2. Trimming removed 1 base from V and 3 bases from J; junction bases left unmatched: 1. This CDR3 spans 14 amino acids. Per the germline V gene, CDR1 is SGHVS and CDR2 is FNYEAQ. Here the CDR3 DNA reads TGTGCCAGCAGCTTAGAACTAGCGACAGATACGCAGTATTTT. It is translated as CASSLELATDTQYF.

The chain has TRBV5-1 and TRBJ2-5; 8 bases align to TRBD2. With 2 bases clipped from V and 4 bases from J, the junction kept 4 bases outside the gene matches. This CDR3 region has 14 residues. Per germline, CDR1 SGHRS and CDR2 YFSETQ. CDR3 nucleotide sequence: TGCGCCAGCAGCTTAGCGGGAGTAGGAGAGACCCAGTACTTC. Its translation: CASSLAGVGETQYF. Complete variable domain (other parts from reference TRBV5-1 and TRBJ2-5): KAGVTQTPRYLIKTRGQQVTLSCSPISGHRSVSWYQQTPGQGLQFLFEYFSETQRNKGNFPGRFSGRQFSNSRSEMNVSTLELGDSALYLCASSLAGVGETQYFGPGTRLLVL.

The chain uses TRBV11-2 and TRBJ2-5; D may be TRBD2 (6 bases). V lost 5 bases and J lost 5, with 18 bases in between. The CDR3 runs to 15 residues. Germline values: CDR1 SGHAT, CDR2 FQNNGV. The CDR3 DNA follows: TGTGCCAGCAGCCGGGGGACTGAGGTGAGGGAGACCCAGTACTTC. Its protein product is CASSRGTEVRETQYF.

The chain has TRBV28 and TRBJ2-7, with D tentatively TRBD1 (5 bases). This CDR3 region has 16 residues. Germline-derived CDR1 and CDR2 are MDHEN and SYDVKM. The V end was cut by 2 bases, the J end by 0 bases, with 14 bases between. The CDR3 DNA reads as TGTGCCAGCAGTTTAGATGGGGCAGTAAGCTCCTACGAGCAGTACTTC. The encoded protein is CASSLDGAVSSYEQYF.

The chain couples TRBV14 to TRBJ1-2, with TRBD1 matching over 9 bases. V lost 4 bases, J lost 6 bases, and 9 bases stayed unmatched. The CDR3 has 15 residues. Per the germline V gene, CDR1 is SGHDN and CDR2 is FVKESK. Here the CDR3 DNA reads TGTGCCAGCAGCCTATGGGACAGGGTAATAGATGGCTACACCTTC. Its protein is CASSLWDRVIDGYTF.

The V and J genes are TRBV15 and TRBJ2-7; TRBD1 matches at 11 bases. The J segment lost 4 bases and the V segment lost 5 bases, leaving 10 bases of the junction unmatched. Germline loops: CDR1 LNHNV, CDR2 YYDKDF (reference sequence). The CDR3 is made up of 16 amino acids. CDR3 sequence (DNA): TGTGCCACCAGCGATCCCGGGACAGGGGGTCATTACGAGCAGTACTTC. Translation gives CATSDPGTGGHYEQYF.

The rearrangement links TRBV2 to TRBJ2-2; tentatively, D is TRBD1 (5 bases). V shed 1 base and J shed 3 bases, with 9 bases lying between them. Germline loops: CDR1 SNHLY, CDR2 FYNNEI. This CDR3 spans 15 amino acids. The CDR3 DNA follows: TGTGCCAGCAGTGAAGTCAGGGCGGACACCGGGGAGCTGTTTTTT. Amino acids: CASSEVRADTGELFF.

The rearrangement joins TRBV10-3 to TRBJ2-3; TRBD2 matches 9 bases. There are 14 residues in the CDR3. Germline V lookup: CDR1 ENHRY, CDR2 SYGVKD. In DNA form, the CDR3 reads TGTGCTACGGCAGCGGGCGGGGGGGATGATACGCAGTATTTT. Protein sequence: CATAAGGGDDTQYF.

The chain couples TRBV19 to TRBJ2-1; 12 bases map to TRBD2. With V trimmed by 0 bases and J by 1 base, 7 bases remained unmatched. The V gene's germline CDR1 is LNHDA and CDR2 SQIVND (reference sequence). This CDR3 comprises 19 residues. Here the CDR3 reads CASSIEGSSGRASYNEQFF. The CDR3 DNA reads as TGTGCCAGTAGTATAGAGGGTTCTAGCGGGAGGGCATCCTACAATGAGCAGTTCTTC.

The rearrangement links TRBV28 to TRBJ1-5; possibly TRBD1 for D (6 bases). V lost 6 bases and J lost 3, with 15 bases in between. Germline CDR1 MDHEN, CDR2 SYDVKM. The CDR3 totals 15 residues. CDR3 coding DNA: TGTGCCAGCAGGCTACAGTGGGACAACAATCAGCCCCAGCATTTT. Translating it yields CASRLQWDNNQPQHF. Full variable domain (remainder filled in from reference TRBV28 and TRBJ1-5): DVKVTQSSRYLVKRTGEKVFLECVQDMDHENMFWYRQDPGLGLRLIYFSYDVKMKEKGDIPEGYSVSREKKERFSLILESASTNQTSMYLCASRLQWDNNQPQHFGDGTRLSIL.

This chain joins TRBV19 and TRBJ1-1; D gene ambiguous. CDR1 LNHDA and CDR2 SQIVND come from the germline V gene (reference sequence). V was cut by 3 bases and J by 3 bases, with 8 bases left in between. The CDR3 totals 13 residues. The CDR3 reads CASSIAGDTEAFF. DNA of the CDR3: TGTGCCAGTAGTATTGCCGGGGACACTGAAGCTTTCTTT. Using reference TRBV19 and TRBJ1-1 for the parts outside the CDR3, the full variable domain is DGGITQSPKYLFRKEGQNVTLSCEQNLNHDAMYWYRQDPGQGLRLIYYSQIVNDFQKGDIAEGYSVSREKKESFPLTVTSAQKNPTAFYLCASSIAGDTEAFFGQGTRLTVV.

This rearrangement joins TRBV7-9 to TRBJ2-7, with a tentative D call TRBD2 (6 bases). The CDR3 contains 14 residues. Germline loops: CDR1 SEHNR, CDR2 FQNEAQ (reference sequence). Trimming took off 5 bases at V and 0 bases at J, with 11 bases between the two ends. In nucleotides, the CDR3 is TGTGCCAGCAGCCCACCGACTAGCTCCTACGAGCAGTACTTC. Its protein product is CASSPPTSSYEQYF.

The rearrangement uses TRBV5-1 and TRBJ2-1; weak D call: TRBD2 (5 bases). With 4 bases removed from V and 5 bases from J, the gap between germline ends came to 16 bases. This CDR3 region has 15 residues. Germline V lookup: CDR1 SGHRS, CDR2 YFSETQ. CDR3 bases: TGCGCCAGCAGCAGCGATGGGCGGGTAGACAATGAGCAGTTCTTC. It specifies CASSSDGRVDNEQFF.

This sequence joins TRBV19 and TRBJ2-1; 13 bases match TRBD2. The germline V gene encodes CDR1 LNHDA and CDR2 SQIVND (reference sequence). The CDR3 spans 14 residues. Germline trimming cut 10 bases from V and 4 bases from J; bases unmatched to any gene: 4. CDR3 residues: CATRLAGGYNEQFF. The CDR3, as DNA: TGTGCCACCCGACTAGCGGGAGGTTACAATGAGCAGTTCTTC.

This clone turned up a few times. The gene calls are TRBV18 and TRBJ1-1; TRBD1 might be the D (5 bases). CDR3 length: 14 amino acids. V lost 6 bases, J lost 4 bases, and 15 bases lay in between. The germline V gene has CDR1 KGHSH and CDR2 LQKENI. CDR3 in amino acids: CASSPTVEGTEAFF. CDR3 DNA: TGTGCCAGCTCTCCGACAGTCGAAGGCACTGAAGCTTTCTTT.

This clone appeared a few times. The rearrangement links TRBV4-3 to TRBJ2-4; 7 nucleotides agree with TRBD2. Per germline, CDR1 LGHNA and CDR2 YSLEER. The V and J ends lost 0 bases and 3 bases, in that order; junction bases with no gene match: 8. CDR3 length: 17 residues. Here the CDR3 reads CASSQDRVGRFKNIQYF. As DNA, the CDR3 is TGCGCCAGCAGCCAAGATCGGGTCGGGAGGTTCAAAAACATTCAGTACTTC.

The CDR3 spells CASSSGQAGTDTQYF. CDR3 nucleotide sequence: TGCGCCAGCAGCTCCGGACAGGCCGGAACAGATACGCAGTATTTT. The rearrangement uses TRBV5-1 and TRBJ2-3, with 7 bases fitting TRBD1. The V gene end was trimmed by 3 bases and the J gene end by 3 bases; junction bases not matched to a gene: 7. CDR1 is SGHRS, CDR2 YFSETQ, per germline. The CDR3 is 15 amino acids.

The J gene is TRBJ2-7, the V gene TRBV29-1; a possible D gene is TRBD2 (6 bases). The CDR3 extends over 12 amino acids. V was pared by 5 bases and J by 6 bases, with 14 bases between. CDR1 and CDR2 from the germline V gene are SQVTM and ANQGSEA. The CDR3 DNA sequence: TGCAGCGTTCGCGGGGCCGGACCCGAGCAGTACTTC. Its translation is CSVRGAGPEQYF.